This T cell receptor (beta chain) comes out of a study of graft-versus-host responses after intestinal transplantation. Study-level points and caveats: Early declines in HvG clones that occurred post-transplant were associated with peak circulating GvH clone levels. Among recipient marrow samples, GvH clones were found; some appeared first in ileum or blood.

Notes on this clone: Antigen specificity is unknown.

Graft tissue processing released intraepithelial and lamina propria lymphocytes. The assay was immunoSEQ multiplex PCR, and TCRdb's table has in-frame clones only and misses some. The table records approximately 19,000 clones, around 76% of them present only once. Germline CDR1 and CDR2: MGHRA and YSYEKL. With 8 bases removed from V and 8 bases from J, the gap between germline ends came to 9 bases. The length of the CDR3 is 11 residues. The chain has TRBV4-1 and TRBJ2-2; no definite D call. The sequences come from ileum tissue, collected around 20 days after intestinal transplant. The TCR was taken from a human patient who received an intestinal transplant, so some T cells may come from the graft donor. The CDR3: CASQESGELFF. DNA for the CDR3: TGCGCCAGCCAGGAATCGGGGGAGCTGTTTTTT.